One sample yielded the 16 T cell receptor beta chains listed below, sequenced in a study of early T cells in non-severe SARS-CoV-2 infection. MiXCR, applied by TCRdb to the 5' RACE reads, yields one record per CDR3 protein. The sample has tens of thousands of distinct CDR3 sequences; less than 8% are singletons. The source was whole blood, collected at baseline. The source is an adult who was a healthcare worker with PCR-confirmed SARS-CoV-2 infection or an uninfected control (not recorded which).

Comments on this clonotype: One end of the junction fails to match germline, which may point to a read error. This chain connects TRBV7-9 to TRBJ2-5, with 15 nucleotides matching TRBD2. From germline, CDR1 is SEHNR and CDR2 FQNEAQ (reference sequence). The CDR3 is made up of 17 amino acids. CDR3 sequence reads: CASSRTSGRAQAETQCF. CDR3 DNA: TGTGCCAGCAGCCGGACTAGCGGGAGGGCCCAAGCAGAGACCCAGTGCTTC. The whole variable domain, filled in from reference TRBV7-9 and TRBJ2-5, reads DTGVSQNPRHKITKRGQNVTFRCDPISEHNRLYWYRQTLGQGPEFLTYFQNEAQLEKSRLLSDRFSAERPKGSFSTLEIQRTEQGDSAMYLCASSRTSGRAQAETQCFGPGTRLLVL.

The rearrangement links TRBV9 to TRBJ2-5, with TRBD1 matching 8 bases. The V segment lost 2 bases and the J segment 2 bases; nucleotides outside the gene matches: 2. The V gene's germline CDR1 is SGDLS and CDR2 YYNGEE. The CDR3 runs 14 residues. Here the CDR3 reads CASSVRQGQETQYF. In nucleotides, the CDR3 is TGTGCCAGCAGCGTTCGACAGGGGCAAGAGACCCAGTACTTC.

The DNA for the CDR3 is TGTGCCAGTAGTATGATTGGGGCAATCACCAAAAACATTCAGTACTTC. This gives the protein CASSMIGAITKNIQYF. This chain joins TRBV19 and TRBJ2-4, with a possible D match to TRBD1 (5 bases). The germline V gene encodes CDR1 LNHDA and CDR2 SQIVND (reference sequence). V was trimmed by 3 bases and J by 2 bases, leaving 14 bases between them. The CDR3 length is 16 residues.

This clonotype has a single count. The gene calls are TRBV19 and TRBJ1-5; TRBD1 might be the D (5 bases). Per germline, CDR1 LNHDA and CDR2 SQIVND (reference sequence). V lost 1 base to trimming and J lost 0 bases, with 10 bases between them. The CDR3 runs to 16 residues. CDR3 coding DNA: TGTGCCAGTAGTATAGGAGGGGTCAATAGCAATCAGCCCCAGCATTTT. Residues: CASSIGGVNSNQPQHF.

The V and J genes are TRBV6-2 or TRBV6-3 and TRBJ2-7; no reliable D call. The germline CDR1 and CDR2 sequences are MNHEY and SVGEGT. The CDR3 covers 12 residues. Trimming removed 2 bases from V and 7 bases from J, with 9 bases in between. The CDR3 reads CASSYGIWEQYF. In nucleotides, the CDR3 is TGTGCCAGCAGTTACGGGATTTGGGAGCAGTACTTC.

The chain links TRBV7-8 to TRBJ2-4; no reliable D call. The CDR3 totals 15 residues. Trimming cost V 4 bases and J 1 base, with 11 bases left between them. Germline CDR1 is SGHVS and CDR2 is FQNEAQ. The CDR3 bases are TGTGCCAGCAGCTCACGCCTGGGGGCCAAAAACATTCAGTACTTC. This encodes CASSSRLGAKNIQYF.

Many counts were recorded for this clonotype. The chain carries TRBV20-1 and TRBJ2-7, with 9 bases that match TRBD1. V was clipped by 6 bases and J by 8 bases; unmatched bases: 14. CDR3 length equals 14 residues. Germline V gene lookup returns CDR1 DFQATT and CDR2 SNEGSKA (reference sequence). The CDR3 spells CSARTGANEGKQYF. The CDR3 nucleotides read TGCAGTGCACGGACAGGGGCGAACGAGGGGAAGCAGTACTTC.

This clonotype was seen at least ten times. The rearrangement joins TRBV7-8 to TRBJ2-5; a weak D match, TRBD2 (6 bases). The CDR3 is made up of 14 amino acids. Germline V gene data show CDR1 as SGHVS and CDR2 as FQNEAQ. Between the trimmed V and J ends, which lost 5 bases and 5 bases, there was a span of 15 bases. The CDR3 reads CASSPRLDRETQYF. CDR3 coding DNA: TGTGCCAGCAGCCCGCGACTAGATCGGGAGACCCAGTACTTC.

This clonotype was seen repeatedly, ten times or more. CDR3 protein: CASSSRFATSGRRTVTQYF. The CDR3, as DNA: TGTGCCAGCAGCTCCCGTTTCGCGACTAGCGGGAGGAGGACGGTGACGCAGTATTTT. V gene TRBV7-2 combines with J gene TRBJ2-3, with 13 bases identical to TRBD2. After removal of 4 bases from V and 9 bases from J, the junction contained 19 bases not matched to a gene. Germline CDR1 reads SGHTA; CDR2 reads FQGNSA. This CDR3 comprises 19 residues.

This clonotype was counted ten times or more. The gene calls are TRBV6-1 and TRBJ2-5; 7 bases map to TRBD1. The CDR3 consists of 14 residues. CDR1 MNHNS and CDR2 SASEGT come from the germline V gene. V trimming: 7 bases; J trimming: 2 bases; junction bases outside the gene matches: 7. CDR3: CASNRQGSQETQYF. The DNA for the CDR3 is TGTGCCAGCAATAGACAGGGATCACAAGAGACCCAGTACTTC.

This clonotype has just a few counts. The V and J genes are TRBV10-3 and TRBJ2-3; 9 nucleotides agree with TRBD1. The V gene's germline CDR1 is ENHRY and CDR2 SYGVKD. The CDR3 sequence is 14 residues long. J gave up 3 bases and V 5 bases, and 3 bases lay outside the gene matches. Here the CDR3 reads CAISPGTGTDTQYF. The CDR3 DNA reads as TGTGCCATCAGTCCCGGGACAGGGACAGATACGCAGTATTTT.

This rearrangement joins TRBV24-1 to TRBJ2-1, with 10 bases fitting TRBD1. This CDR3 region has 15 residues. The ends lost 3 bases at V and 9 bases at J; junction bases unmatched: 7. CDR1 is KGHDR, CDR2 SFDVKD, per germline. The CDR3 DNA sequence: TGTGCCACCAGTGATCTCGGACAGGGGGGAGGTGAGCAGTTCTTC. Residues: CATSDLGQGGGEQFF.

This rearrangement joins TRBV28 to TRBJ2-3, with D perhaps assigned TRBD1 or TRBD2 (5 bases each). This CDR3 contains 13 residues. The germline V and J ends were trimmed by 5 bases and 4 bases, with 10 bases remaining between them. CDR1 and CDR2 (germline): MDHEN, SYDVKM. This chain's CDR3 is CASSGGVADTQYF. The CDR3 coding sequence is TGTGCCAGCAGTGGGGGTGTAGCAGATACGCAGTATTTT.

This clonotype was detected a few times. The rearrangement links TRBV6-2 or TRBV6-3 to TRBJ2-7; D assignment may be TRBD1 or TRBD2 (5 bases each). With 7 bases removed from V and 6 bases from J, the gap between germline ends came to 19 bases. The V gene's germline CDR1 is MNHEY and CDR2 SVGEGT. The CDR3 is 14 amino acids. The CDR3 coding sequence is TGTGCCAGCATAAACCCGGGGACCGCGGTCGAGCAGTACTTC. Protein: CASINPGTAVEQYF.

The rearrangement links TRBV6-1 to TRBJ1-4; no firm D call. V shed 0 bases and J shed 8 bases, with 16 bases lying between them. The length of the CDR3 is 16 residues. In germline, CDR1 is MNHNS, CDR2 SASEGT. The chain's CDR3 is CASSEAGGVRGEKLFF. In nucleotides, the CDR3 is TGTGCCAGCAGTGAAGCAGGCGGGGTTAGAGGGGAAAAACTGTTTTTT.

Here the CDR3 reads CASSLLASRTDTQYF. In DNA, the CDR3 is TGTGCCAGCAGCCTACTAGCGTCCCGCACAGATACGCAGTATTTT. This chain uses TRBV11-1 with TRBJ2-3, with 7 bases lining up with TRBD2. The CDR3 has 15 residues. CDR1 and CDR2 (germline): SGHAT, FQDESV (reference sequence). V gave up 5 bases and J gave up 1 base; unmatched junction bases: 6.